This T cell receptor (beta chain) was captured by sequencing in a study of cytomegalovirus exposure and HLA in healthy donors. Looking at the study overall: The 120 validation repertoires were produced on the same platform as the 650 to 800 repertoires of the first cohort. This was reported in a later analysis.

TCRdb's copy holds only in-frame clones and misses some; the assay was immunoSEQ multiplex PCR. The table records under 130,000 clones, about 88% of them present only once. Points from the study as a whole: Through in vitro validation, a few CMV-associated chains were shown to be specific for CMV antigens.

About this clone itself: The antigen remains unidentified.

The germline gives CDR1 SGHRS, CDR2 YFSETQ. The CDR3 spans 15 residues. J was trimmed by 0 bases and V by 4 bases; bases with no gene match: 5. The chain employs TRBV5-1 and TRBJ1-2; the match to TRBD1 covers 8 bases. The source is a young woman in good health and CMV-seropositive. Sequenced sample: PBMCs. In DNA form, the CDR3 reads TGCGCCAGCAGCATTACAGGGGGGACTAACTATGGCTACACCTTC. The encoded protein is CASSITGGTNYGYTF. Full variable domain (outside the CDR3, taken from reference TRBV5-1 and TRBJ1-2): KAGVTQTPRYLIKTRGQQVTLSCSPISGHRSVSWYQQTPGQGLQFLFEYFSETQRNKGNFPGRFSGRQFSNSRSEMNVSTLELGDSALYLCASSITGGTNYGYTFGSGTRLTVV.